These 3 T cell receptor beta chains were all obtained from the same sample, sequenced in a study of T cell responses to AZD1222 COVID-19 vaccine. Libraries were prepared by immunoSEQ multiplex PCR; TCRdb keeps only in-frame clonotypes and omits some of them. The data contain over 65,000 clones, around 85% of them seen just once; the ten biggest clones take up approximately 7%. This material consisted of peripheral blood, taken on day 0 of AZD1222 vaccination. These receptors originate from an adult in good health.

The genes are TRBV18 and TRBJ2-7; the D is unclear. The germline CDR1 and CDR2 sequences are KGHSH and LQKENI. This CDR3 has 14 amino acids. Trimming pared 2 bases from V and 2 bases from J, leaving 10 bases between. The DNA of the CDR3 is TGTGCCAGCTCACCAAGCGCCTTTCCCTACGAGCAGTACTTC. It specifies CASSPSAFPYEQYF.

V usage is TRBV28 and J usage is TRBJ1-1; D is unresolved. Looked up from germline, CDR1 is MDHEN and CDR2 is SYDVKM. Trimming left V 1 base short and J 2 bases short, with 8 bases between. The CDR3 runs 14 residues. This CDR3 reads CASSLSQANTEAFF. The CDR3 DNA reads as TGTGCCAGCAGTTTATCCCAGGCAAACACTGAAGCTTTCTTT. The variable domain in full, with the rest retrieved from reference TRBV28 and TRBJ1-1, is DVKVTQSSRYLVKRTGEKVFLECVQDMDHENMFWYRQDPGLGLRLIYFSYDVKMKEKGDIPEGYSVSREKKERFSLILESASTNQTSMYLCASSLSQANTEAFFGQGTRLTVV.

This clone was seen repeatedly, ten times or more. The rearrangement links TRBV4-2 to TRBJ2-7, with D perhaps matching TRBD1 (6 bases). V lost 2 bases and J lost 7, with 15 bases in between. The CDR3 spans 14 residues. Germline V gene data show CDR1 as LGHNA and CDR2 as YNFKEQ. The CDR3 DNA sequence: TGTGCCAGCAGCCAATCTGCAGGGGCGCAAGAGCAGTACTTC. It codes for CASSQSAGAQEQYF.